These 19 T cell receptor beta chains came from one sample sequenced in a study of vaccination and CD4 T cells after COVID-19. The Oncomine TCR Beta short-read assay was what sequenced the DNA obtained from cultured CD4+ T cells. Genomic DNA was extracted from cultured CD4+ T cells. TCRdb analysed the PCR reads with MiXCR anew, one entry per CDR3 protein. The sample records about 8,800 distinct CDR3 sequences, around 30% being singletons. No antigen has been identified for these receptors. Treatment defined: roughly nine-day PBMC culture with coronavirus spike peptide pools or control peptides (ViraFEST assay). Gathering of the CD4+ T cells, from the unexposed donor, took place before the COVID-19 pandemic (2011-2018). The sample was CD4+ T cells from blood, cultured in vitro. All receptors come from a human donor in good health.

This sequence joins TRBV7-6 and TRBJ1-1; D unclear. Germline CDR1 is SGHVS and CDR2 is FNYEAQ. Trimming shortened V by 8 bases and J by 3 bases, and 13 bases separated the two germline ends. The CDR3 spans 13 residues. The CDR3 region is CASGNGKYTEAFF. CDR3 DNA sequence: TGTGCCAGCGGTAACGGAAAATACACTGAAGCTTTCTTT.

CDR3 nucleotide sequence: TGTGCCAGCAGCTTAGCAGCGGGCCCCAGCTCCTACGAGCAGTACTTC. It is translated as CASSLAAGPSSYEQYF. V and J are TRBV11-3 and TRBJ2-7; weak D call: TRBD2 (6 bases). There are 16 residues in the CDR3. Deletions cut 1 base from V and 0 bases from J, with 13 bases between. Germline CDR1 reads SGHNT; CDR2 reads YENEEA.

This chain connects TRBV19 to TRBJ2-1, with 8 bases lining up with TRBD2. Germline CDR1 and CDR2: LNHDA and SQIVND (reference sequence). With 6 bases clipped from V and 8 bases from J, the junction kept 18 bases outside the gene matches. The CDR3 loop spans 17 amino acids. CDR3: CASRLSGRGPGNDEQFF. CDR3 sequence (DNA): TGTGCCAGTAGGCTAAGCGGGAGAGGACCGGGGAACGATGAGCAGTTCTTC. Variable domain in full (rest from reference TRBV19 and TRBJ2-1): DGGITQSPKYLFRKEGQNVTLSCEQNLNHDAMYWYRQDPGQGLRLIYYSQIVNDFQKGDIAEGYSVSREKKESFPLTVTSAQKNPTAFYLCASRLSGRGPGNDEQFFGPGTRLTVL.

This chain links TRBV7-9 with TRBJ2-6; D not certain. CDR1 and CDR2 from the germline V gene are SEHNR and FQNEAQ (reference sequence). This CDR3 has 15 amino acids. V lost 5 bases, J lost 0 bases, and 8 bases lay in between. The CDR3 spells CASSQDGSGANVLTF. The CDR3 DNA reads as TGTGCCAGCAGCCAGGACGGCTCTGGGGCCAACGTCCTGACTTTC.

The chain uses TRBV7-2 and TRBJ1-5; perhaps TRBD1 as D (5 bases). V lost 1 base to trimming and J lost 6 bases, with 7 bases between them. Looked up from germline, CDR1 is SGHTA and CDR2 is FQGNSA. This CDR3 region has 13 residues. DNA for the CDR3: TGTGCCAGCAGCTTAGGCGGGGGTCAGCCCCAGCATTTT. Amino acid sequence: CASSLGGGQPQHF.

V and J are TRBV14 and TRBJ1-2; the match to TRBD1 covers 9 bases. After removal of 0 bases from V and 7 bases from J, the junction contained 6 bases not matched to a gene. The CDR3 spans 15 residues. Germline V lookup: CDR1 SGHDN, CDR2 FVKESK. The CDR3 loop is CASSQDRDRVPGYTF. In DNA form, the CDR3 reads TGTGCCAGCAGCCAAGATCGGGACAGGGTCCCTGGCTACACCTTC.

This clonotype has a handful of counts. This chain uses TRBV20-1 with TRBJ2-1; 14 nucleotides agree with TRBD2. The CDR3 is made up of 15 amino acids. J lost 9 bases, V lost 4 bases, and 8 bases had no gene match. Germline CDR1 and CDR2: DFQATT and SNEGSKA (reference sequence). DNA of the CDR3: TGCAGTGCTACTCCGACTAGCGGGAGGGTGGGTGAGCAGTTCTTC. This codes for CSATPTSGRVGEQFF.

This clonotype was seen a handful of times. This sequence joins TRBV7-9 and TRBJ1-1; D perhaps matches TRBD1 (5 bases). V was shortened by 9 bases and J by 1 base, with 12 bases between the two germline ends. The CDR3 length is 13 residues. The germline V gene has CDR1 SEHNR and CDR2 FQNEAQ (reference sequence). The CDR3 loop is CASLLGGNTEAFF. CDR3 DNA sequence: TGTGCCAGTCTGCTTGGGGGGAACACTGAAGCTTTCTTT. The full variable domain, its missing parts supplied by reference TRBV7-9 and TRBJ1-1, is DTGVSQNPRHKITKRGQNVTFRCDPISEHNRLYWYRQTLGQGPEFLTYFQNEAQLEKSRLLSDRFSAERPKGSFSTLEIQRTEQGDSAMYLCASLLGGNTEAFFGQGTRLTVV.

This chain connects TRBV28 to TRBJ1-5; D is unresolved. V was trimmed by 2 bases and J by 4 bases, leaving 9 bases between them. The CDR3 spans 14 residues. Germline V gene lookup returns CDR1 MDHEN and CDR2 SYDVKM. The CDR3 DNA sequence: TGTGCCAGCAGTTTAGGAGGAGTAAATCAGCCCCAGCATTTT. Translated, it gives CASSLGGVNQPQHF.

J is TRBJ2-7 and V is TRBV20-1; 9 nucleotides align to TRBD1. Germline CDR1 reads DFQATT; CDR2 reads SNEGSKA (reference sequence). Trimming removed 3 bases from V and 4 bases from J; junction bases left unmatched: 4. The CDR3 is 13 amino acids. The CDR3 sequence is CSASGQGLYEQYF. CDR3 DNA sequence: TGCAGTGCTAGTGGACAGGGGCTTTACGAGCAGTACTTC.

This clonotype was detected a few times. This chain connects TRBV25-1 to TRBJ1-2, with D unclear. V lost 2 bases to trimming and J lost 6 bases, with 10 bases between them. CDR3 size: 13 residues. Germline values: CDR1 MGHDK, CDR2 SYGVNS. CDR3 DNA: TGTGCCAGCAGTGAACTTGGTAGTAATGGCTACACCTTC. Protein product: CASSELGSNGYTF.

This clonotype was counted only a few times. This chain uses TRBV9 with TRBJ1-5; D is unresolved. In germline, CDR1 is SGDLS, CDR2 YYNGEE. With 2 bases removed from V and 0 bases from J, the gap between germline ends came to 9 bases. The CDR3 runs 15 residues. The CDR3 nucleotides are TGTGCCAGCAGCGTGTACAGACATAGCAATCAGCCCCAGCATTTT. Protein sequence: CASSVYRHSNQPQHF.

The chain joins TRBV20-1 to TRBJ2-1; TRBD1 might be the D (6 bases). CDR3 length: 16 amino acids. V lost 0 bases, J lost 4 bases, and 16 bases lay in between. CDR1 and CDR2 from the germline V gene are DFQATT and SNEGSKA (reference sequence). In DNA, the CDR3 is TGCAGTGCTAGAGAACAGGGACGCGGTTCTTACAATGAGCAGTTCTTC. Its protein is CSAREQGRGSYNEQFF.

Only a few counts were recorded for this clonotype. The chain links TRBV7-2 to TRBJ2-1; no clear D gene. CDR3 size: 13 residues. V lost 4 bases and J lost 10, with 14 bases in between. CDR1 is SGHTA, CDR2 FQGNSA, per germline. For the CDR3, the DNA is TGTGCCAGCAGCTGGCTTATGGGAAGAGAGCAGTTCTTC. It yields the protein CASSWLMGREQFF. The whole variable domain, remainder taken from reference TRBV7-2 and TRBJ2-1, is GAGVSQSPSNKVTEKGKDVELRCDPISGHTALYWYRQSLGQGLEFLIYFQGNSAPDKSGLPSDRFSAERTGGSVSTLTIQRTQQEDSAVYLCASSWLMGREQFFGPGTRLTVL.

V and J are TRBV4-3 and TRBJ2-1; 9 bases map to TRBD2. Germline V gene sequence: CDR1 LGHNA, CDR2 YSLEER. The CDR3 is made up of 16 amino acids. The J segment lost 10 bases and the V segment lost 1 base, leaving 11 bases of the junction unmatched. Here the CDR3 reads CASSQGGVGLAGEQFF. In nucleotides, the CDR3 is TGCGCCAGCAGCCAAGGCGGGGTTGGTCTAGCGGGGGAGCAGTTCTTC.

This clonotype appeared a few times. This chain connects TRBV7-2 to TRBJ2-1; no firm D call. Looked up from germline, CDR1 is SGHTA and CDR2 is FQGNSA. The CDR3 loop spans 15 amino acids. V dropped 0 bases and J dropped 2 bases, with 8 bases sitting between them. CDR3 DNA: TGTGCCAGCAGCTTAGCGGGATTAGCCTACAATGAGCAGTTCTTC. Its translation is CASSLAGLAYNEQFF.

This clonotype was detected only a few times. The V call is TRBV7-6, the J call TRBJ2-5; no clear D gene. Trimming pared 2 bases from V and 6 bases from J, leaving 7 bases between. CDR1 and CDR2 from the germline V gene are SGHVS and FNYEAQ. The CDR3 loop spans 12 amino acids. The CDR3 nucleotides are TGTGCCAGCAGCTTACTCTCCCAGACCCAGTACTTC. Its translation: CASSLLSQTQYF.

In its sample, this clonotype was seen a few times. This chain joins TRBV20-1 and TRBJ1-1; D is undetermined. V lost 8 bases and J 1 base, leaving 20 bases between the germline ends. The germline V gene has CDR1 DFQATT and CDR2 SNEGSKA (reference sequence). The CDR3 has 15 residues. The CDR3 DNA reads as TGCAGTTCTCGTCGTACTGGTGCAGGGAACACTGAAGCTTTCTTT. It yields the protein CSSRRTGAGNTEAFF.

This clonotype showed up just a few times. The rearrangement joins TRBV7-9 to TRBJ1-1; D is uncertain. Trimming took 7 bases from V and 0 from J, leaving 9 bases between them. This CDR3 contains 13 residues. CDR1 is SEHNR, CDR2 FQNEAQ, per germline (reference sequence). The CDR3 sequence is CASTTPVNTEAFF. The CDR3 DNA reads TGTGCCAGCACCACCCCAGTGAACACTGAAGCTTTCTTT.